The 4 T cell receptor beta chains given below trace back to one sample, sequenced in a study of blood T cell repertoires in COVID-19. Clones were read by immunoSEQ multiplex PCR, and TCRdb kept only the in-frame ones, dropping some. Of roughly 97,000 clones in the sample, 87% were seen once. The sequencing sample was made of peripheral blood. These receptors all stem from a middle-aged man with acute or convalescent COVID-19.

This clone was recorded a few times. This sequence joins TRBV19 and TRBJ1-6; 7 positions agree with TRBD1. CDR3 length: 15 amino acids. The germline V gene has CDR1 LNHDA and CDR2 SQIVND (reference sequence). Trimming at V came to 9 bases and at J to 0 bases, leaving 5 bases not matched to a gene. In DNA form, the CDR3 reads TGTGCCAGCTCGACAGGGAGCTCCTATAATTCACCCCTCCACTTT. It is translated as CASSTGSSYNSPLHF.

The gene calls are TRBV11-2 and TRBJ2-3; D is uncertain. Germline V gives CDR1 SGHAT, CDR2 FQNNGV. The V end lost 4 bases, the J end lost 4 bases, and 6 bases lay between the germline ends. The CDR3 has 12 amino acids. CDR3 coding DNA: TGTGCCAGCAGCTCGCGGTCAGATACGCAGTATTTT. Translating gives CASSSRSDTQYF. Full variable domain (rest looked up from reference TRBV11-2 and TRBJ2-3): EAGVAQSPRYKIIEKRQSVAFWCNPISGHATLYWYQQILGQGPKLLIQFQNNGVVDDSQLPKDRFSAERLKGVDSTLKIQPAKLEDSAVYLCASSSRSDTQYFGPGTRLTVL.

The V call is TRBV30, the J call TRBJ1-2, with 10 positions matching TRBD1. J lost 8 bases, V lost 2 bases, and 5 bases had no gene match. This CDR3 is built from 13 residues. Germline V gives CDR1 GTSNPN, CDR2 SVGIG (reference sequence). CDR3 DNA: TGTGCCTGGAGTCCGACAGGGGGCGCGGGCTACACCTTC. The encoded protein is CAWSPTGGAGYTF.

This clone was counted only a few times. The rearrangement links TRBV5-1 to TRBJ1-2, with a tentative D call TRBD1 (6 bases). The germline V and J ends were trimmed by 1 base and 4 bases, with 14 bases remaining between them. The germline V gene has CDR1 SGHRS and CDR2 YFSETQ. The CDR3 is 15 amino acids. CDR3 in amino acids: CASSLTGILPYGYTF. In DNA form, the CDR3 reads TGCGCCAGCAGCTTGACAGGGATCCTTCCCTATGGCTACACCTTC.